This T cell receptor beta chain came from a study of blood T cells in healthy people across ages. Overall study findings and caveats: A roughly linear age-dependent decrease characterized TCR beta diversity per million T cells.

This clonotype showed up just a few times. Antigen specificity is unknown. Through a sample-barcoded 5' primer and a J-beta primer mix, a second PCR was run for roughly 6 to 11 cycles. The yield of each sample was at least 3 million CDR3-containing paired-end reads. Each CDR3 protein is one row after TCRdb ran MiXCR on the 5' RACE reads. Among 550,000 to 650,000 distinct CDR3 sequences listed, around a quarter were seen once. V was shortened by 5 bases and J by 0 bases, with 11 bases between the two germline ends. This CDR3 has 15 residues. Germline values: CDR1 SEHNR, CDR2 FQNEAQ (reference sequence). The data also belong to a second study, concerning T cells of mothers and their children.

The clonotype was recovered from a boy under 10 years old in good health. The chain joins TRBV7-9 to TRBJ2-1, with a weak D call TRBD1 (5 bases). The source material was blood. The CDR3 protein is CASSLYRSSYNEQFF. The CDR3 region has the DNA TGTGCCAGCAGCCTCTACAGGAGCTCCTACAATGAGCAGTTCTTC.